The next 22 T cell receptor beta chains were all read from a single sample in a study of cytomegalovirus exposure and HLA in healthy donors. With 60 Vbeta and 13 Jbeta primers, the PCR was carried out. TCRdb keeps only in-frame clones here, not all; method: immunoSEQ multiplex PCR. The sample carries approximately 130,000 clones, approximately 85% recorded once. Sequenced material: PBMCs. All receptors derive from a woman under 40 in good health and CMV-seropositive.

This clone was counted a single time. The chain joins TRBV28 to TRBJ1-2, with 8 bases fitting TRBD1. V shed 6 bases and J 3 bases; nucleotides not matched to a gene: 9. CDR1 is MDHEN and CDR2 is SYDVKM in the germline V gene. The CDR3 length is 15 residues. The CDR3 bases are TGTGCCAGCAGCCGCCTGGACAGGGCGGACTATGGCTACACCTTC. This codes for CASSRLDRADYGYTF.

The rearrangement links TRBV14 to TRBJ1-5; D gene ambiguous. V was pared by 4 bases and J by 2 bases, with 6 bases between. The germline CDR1 and CDR2 sequences are SGHDN and FVKESK. The CDR3 spans 13 residues. The CDR3 loop reads CASSLSRNQPQHF. CDR3 coding DNA: TGTGCCAGCAGCCTAAGCCGCAATCAGCCCCAGCATTTT.

V gene TRBV19 combines with J gene TRBJ1-5, with D tentatively TRBD1 (5 bases). The CDR3 spans 16 residues. Germline V gene data show CDR1 as LNHDA and CDR2 as SQIVND (reference sequence). V was cut by 1 base and J by 0 bases, with 10 bases left in between. CDR3 sequence reads: CASSIGRQYSNQPQHF. The CDR3 DNA reads as TGTGCCAGTAGTATAGGGCGACAGTATAGCAATCAGCCCCAGCATTTT. The whole variable domain, filled in from reference TRBV19 and TRBJ1-5, reads DGGITQSPKYLFRKEGQNVTLSCEQNLNHDAMYWYRQDPGQGLRLIYYSQIVNDFQKGDIAEGYSVSREKKESFPLTVTSAQKNPTAFYLCASSIGRQYSNQPQHFGDGTRLSIL.

The chain combines TRBV7-2 with TRBJ1-1; no firm D call. Germline V lookup: CDR1 SGHTA, CDR2 FQGNSA. This CDR3 has 14 residues. Deletions cut 3 bases from V and 2 bases from J, with 10 bases between. The CDR3, as DNA: TGTGCCAGCAGCTTCTCGCGGGATAACACTGAAGCTTTCTTT. Its protein is CASSFSRDNTEAFF.

The chain links TRBV10-3 to TRBJ2-5; D is undetermined. The V end lost 0 bases, the J end lost 5 bases, and 10 bases lay between the germline ends. The germline CDR1 and CDR2 sequences are ENHRY and SYGVKD. CDR3 length equals 14 residues. The CDR3 region is CAISESSPGETQYF. DNA of the CDR3: TGTGCCATCAGTGAGTCCTCCCCCGGGGAGACCCAGTACTTC.

The chain has TRBV2 and TRBJ1-4, with TRBD1 as a possible D gene (6 bases). Trimming shortened V by 4 bases and J by 7 bases, and 13 bases separated the two germline ends. Germline V gene data show CDR1 as SNHLY and CDR2 as FYNNEI. CDR3 length equals 14 residues. The CDR3 sequence: CASSGQGSGEKLFF. Written as DNA, the CDR3 is TGTGCCAGCAGTGGGCAGGGGAGCGGTGAAAAACTGTTTTTT.

The chain couples TRBV5-8 to TRBJ2-7, with 10 bases identical to TRBD1. Trimming at V came to 7 bases and at J to 3 bases, leaving 10 bases not matched to a gene. This CDR3 is 15 amino acids long. Germline CDR1 reads SGHTS; CDR2 reads YDEGEE. CDR3 nucleotides: TGTGCCAGCCCCTGGGGACAGGGGAGGGTCTACGAGCAGTACTTC. It encodes CASPWGQGRVYEQYF.

The chain employs TRBV6-5 and TRBJ1-1; 10 bases match TRBD1. Losses at the gene ends were 4 bases for V and 5 bases for J; bases not matched to a gene: 4. The germline CDR1 and CDR2 sequences are MNHEY and SVGAGI. The CDR3 spans 14 residues. DNA of the CDR3: TGTGCCAGCAGTTGGGGACAGGGGCAGACTGAAGCTTTCTTT. This sequence encodes CASSWGQGQTEAFF.

J is TRBJ1-1 and V is TRBV6-5, with TRBD1 as a possible D gene (6 bases). Trimming stripped 7 bases from V and 5 bases from J, with 14 bases between. CDR3 length: 13 amino acids. Germline lookup yields CDR1 MNHEY and CDR2 SVGAGI. CDR3 protein: CASKGGGWTEAFF. CDR3 in DNA: TGTGCCAGCAAAGGGGGGGGGTGGACTGAAGCTTTCTTT.

This chain links TRBV5-8 with TRBJ2-5, with a possible D match to TRBD1 (5 bases). Germline assignment: CDR1 SGHTS and CDR2 YDEGEE. The CDR3 runs 12 residues. Trimming pared 4 bases from V and 5 bases from J, leaving 9 bases between. CDR3 in DNA: TGTGCCAGCAGCATAGGGGTCGAGACCCAGTACTTC. Translating it yields CASSIGVETQYF.

The chain couples TRBV28 to TRBJ1-1, with unresolved D. The CDR3 covers 11 residues. From germline, CDR1 is MDHEN and CDR2 SYDVKM. The V end was cut by 7 bases, the J end by 2 bases, with 5 bases between. The CDR3 sequence: CASTQNTEAFF. The CDR3 DNA sequence: TGTGCCAGCACCCAAAACACTGAAGCTTTCTTT.

The genes are TRBV7-3 and TRBJ1-1, with D possibly matching TRBD1 (6 bases). V was clipped by 5 bases and J by 2 bases, with 9 bases between them. Germline CDR1 reads SGHTA; CDR2 reads FQGTGA. CDR3 length: 13 residues. This CDR3 reads CASSLGHNTEAFF. The CDR3 coding sequence is TGTGCCAGCAGCCTGGGACACAACACTGAAGCTTTCTTT.

The gene calls are TRBV28 and TRBJ2-5; a possible D gene is TRBD2 (6 bases). Germline V CDR1 and CDR2: MDHEN, SYDVKM. The CDR3 is 14 amino acids. The V end lost 3 bases, the J end lost 4 bases, and 12 bases lay between the germline ends. In DNA, the CDR3 is TGTGCCAGCAGTTTCTCCGGGGGATCAGAGACCCAGTACTTC. Amino acid sequence: CASSFSGGSETQYF.

The chain is built from TRBV7-9 and TRBJ1-4; perhaps TRBD1 as D (6 bases). CDR1 is SEHNR and CDR2 is FQNEAQ in the germline V gene (reference sequence). The V gene lost 3 bases and the J gene lost 8 bases, with 16 bases spanning the gap. The CDR3 has 15 residues. CDR3 amino acids: CASSFSTGRKEKLFF. CDR3 DNA: TGTGCCAGCAGCTTTTCGACAGGAAGAAAGGAAAAACTGTTTTTT. Looking up the rest from reference TRBV7-9 and TRBJ1-4 gives the full variable domain: DTGVSQNPRHKITKRGQNVTFRCDPISEHNRLYWYRQTLGQGPEFLTYFQNEAQLEKSRLLSDRFSAERPKGSFSTLEIQRTEQGDSAMYLCASSFSTGRKEKLFFGSGTQLSVL.

This chain uses TRBV19 with TRBJ1-1; the D gene is possibly TRBD1 (5 bases). CDR1 LNHDA and CDR2 SQIVND come from the germline V gene (reference sequence). This CDR3 is built from 13 residues. V was trimmed by 6 bases and J by 1 base, leaving 9 bases between them. The CDR3 nucleotides are TGTGCCAGTAGCTTGACAGCGAACACTGAAGCTTTCTTT. It translates to CASSLTANTEAFF.

Comment on this clone: The same CDR3 arises from other DNA sequences in this sample as well. This chain connects TRBV5-1 to TRBJ1-1; a weak D match, TRBD1 (6 bases). Per germline, CDR1 SGHRS and CDR2 YFSETQ. CDR3 length equals 13 residues. Trimming stripped 8 bases from V and 3 bases from J, with 14 bases between. The CDR3 DNA reads TGCGCCAGTTCGACAGGCATTCACACTGAAGCTTTCTTT. It is translated as CASSTGIHTEAFF. Supplemented by reference TRBV5-1 and TRBJ1-1, the full variable domain reads KAGVTQTPRYLIKTRGQQVTLSCSPISGHRSVSWYQQTPGQGLQFLFEYFSETQRNKGNFPGRFSGRQFSNSRSEMNVSTLELGDSALYLCASSTGIHTEAFFGQGTRLTVV.

In nucleotides, the CDR3 is TGCGCCAGCAGTGGGGGTAGCGGGAGTGGAGAGACCCAGTACTTC. It yields the protein CASSGGSGSGETQYF. The chain is built from TRBV10-1 and TRBJ2-5, with TRBD2 identical over 9 bases. The CDR3 consists of 15 residues. In germline, CDR1 is WNHNN, CDR2 SYGVQD (reference sequence). After removal of 4 bases from V and 4 bases from J, the junction contained 7 bases not matched to a gene.

This clone was seen only a few times. V gene TRBV6-5 combines with J gene TRBJ1-1; 7 positions agree with TRBD1. Germline V gene data show CDR1 as MNHEY and CDR2 as SVGAGI. CDR3 length: 13 amino acids. V was pared by 0 bases and J by 8 bases, with 3 bases of the junction left unmatched. This CDR3 is CASSYSSGGEAFF. CDR3 nucleotides: TGTGCCAGCAGTTACTCCTCAGGGGGAGAAGCTTTCTTT.

The chain links TRBV4-1 to TRBJ2-3; no definite D call. In germline, CDR1 is MGHRA, CDR2 YSYEKL. The V end lost 3 bases, the J end lost 0 bases, and 19 bases lay between the germline ends. This CDR3 has 18 amino acids. The CDR3 reads CASSQDLISDTSTDTQYF. The CDR3 region has the DNA TGCGCCAGCAGCCAGGATCTTATTTCCGACACTAGCACAGATACGCAGTATTTT.

The J gene is TRBJ1-1, the V gene TRBV5-1; the match to TRBD1 covers 9 bases. Germline V CDR1 and CDR2: SGHRS, YFSETQ. The CDR3 runs to 15 residues. After removal of 2 bases from V and 5 bases from J, the junction contained 7 bases not matched to a gene. The CDR3 bases are TGCGCCAGCAGCTTACAGGGGGCGGGCGGTACTGAAGCTTTCTTT. It translates to CASSLQGAGGTEAFF.

V gene TRBV6-5 combines with J gene TRBJ2-7; 7 bases align to TRBD1. V trimming: 0 bases; J trimming: 3 bases; junction bases outside the gene matches: 2. Germline loops: CDR1 MNHEY, CDR2 SVGAGI. The CDR3 spans 14 residues. The CDR3 coding sequence is TGTGCCAGCAGTTACTCGTGGGACAGCTACGAGCAGTACTTC. It encodes CASSYSWDSYEQYF.

CDR3 in DNA: TGTGCCATCAGTCCACACGACAGGAGCGATAGCAATCAGCCCCAGCATTTT. It yields the protein CAISPHDRSDSNQPQHF. The gene calls are TRBV10-3 and TRBJ1-5, with D perhaps TRBD1 (6 bases). This CDR3 region has 17 residues. CDR1 is ENHRY and CDR2 is SYGVKD in the germline V gene. V was cut by 5 bases and J by 0 bases, with 17 bases left in between.